The 15 T cell receptor beta chains reported below all come from one sample, sequenced in a study of identical twins. TCRdb reprocessed the 5' RACE reads via MiXCR and lists one record per CDR3 protein. This sample has roughly 700,000 distinct CDR3 sequences, with 8.5% to 9.5% found just once. These data were also filed under a second study, of yellow fever vaccine responses in identical twins.

The specimen sequenced was PBMCs. Every receptor here comes from a woman between 18 and 29 years old in good health.

The J gene is TRBJ2-3, the V gene TRBV11-2; D not certain. The V and J ends lost 5 bases and 6 bases respectively, with 15 bases between them. The CDR3 consists of 14 residues. In germline, CDR1 is SGHAT, CDR2 FQNNGV. CDR3 DNA: TGTGCCAGCAGCGTTGGTTCATCGAGGGATACGCAGTATTTT. Its translation: CASSVGSSRDTQYF.

The table lists this clonotype with many counts. The chain joins TRBV5-1 to TRBJ2-3; D unresolved. The CDR3 runs to 12 residues. Trimming left V 3 bases short and J 6 bases short, with 8 bases between. Looked up from germline, CDR1 is SGHRS and CDR2 is YFSETQ. Written as DNA, the CDR3 is TGCGCCAGCAGCTGGTTAGGGGATACGCAGTATTTT. Translation: CASSWLGDTQYF.

V is TRBV7-8 and J is TRBJ2-5; 7 bases are shared with TRBD2. The CDR3 sequence is 15 residues long. The germline gives CDR1 SGHVS, CDR2 FQNEAQ. J lost 5 bases, V lost 3 bases, and 9 bases had no gene match. The CDR3 sequence: CASSFSGSRRETQYF. In nucleotides, the CDR3 is TGTGCCAGCAGCTTTAGCGGGTCCCGGCGGGAGACCCAGTACTTC.

This clonotype came up many times. The genes are TRBV29-1 and TRBJ1-2; a weak D match, TRBD1 (5 bases). With 0 bases removed from V and 3 bases from J, the gap between germline ends came to 8 bases. This CDR3 comprises 13 residues. The germline V gene encodes CDR1 SQVTM and CDR2 ANQGSEA. The CDR3 sequence: CSVEEPGDYGYTF. The CDR3 coding sequence is TGCAGCGTTGAAGAACCGGGGGACTATGGCTACACCTTC. Full variable domain (outside the CDR3, taken from reference TRBV29-1 and TRBJ1-2): SAVISQKPSRDICQRGTSLTIQCQVDSQVTMMFWYRQQPGQSLTLIATANQGSEATYESGFVIDKFPISRPNLTFSTLTVSNMSPEDSSIYLCSVEEPGDYGYTFGSGTRLTVV.

The chain has TRBV4-2 and TRBJ2-7, with D perhaps matching TRBD2 (5 bases). CDR3 size: 15 residues. Germline V gene data show CDR1 as LGHNA and CDR2 as YNFKEQ. Trimming stripped 4 bases from V and 0 bases from J, with 13 bases between. The chain's CDR3 is CASSRELASSYEQYF. CDR3 DNA: TGTGCCAGCAGCCGGGAGTTAGCGAGCTCCTACGAGCAGTACTTC.

The chain has TRBV11-2 and TRBJ1-1; D uncertain. This CDR3 spans 12 amino acids. The V and J ends lost 3 bases and 8 bases respectively, with 10 bases between them. Germline-derived CDR1 and CDR2 are SGHAT and FQNNGV. The CDR3 DNA reads TGTGCCAGCAGCTTTAGAACGGTAGAAGCTTTCTTT. This sequence encodes CASSFRTVEAFF. The entire variable domain, with the rest obtained from reference TRBV11-2 and TRBJ1-1, is as follows: EAGVAQSPRYKIIEKRQSVAFWCNPISGHATLYWYQQILGQGPKLLIQFQNNGVVDDSQLPKDRFSAERLKGVDSTLKIQPAKLEDSAVYLCASSFRTVEAFFGQGTRLTVV.

This clonotype has more than one count but fewer than ten. The chain has TRBV6-1 and TRBJ2-1, with TRBD1 matching 7 bases. J gave up 0 bases and V 6 bases, and 8 bases lay outside the gene matches. The CDR3 runs 16 residues. Germline V CDR1 and CDR2: MNHNS, SASEGT. CDR3 nucleotides: TGTGCCAGCAGCCGCGGACAGGTTGGCTCCTACAATGAGCAGTTCTTC. Protein product: CASSRGQVGSYNEQFF.

This clonotype showed up just a few times. V is TRBV3-1 and J is TRBJ1-2; 9 bases map to TRBD1. The V and J ends lost 5 bases and 3 bases, in that order; junction bases with no gene match: 7. CDR1 is LGHDT and CDR2 is YNNKEL in the germline V gene (reference sequence). The CDR3 length is 15 residues. The CDR3 reads CASSNTRDRDYGYTF. The CDR3 DNA sequence: TGTGCCAGCAGCAACACCCGGGACAGGGACTATGGCTACACCTTC.

The count of this clonotype is one. The chain employs TRBV20-1 and TRBJ2-2; 7 positions agree with TRBD2. J lost 3 bases, V lost 5 bases, and 15 bases had no gene match. The CDR3 sequence is 17 residues long. Germline V CDR1 and CDR2: DFQATT, SNEGSKA (reference sequence). The CDR3 DNA sequence: TGCAGTGCTCGGCAAATAGGTGGGAGGGCTGACACCGGGGAGCTGTTTTTT. It is translated as CSARQIGGRADTGELFF.

Points on this clonotype: One end of the junction fails to match germline, which may point to a read error. The CDR3 loop is CCARLGTGGIFGGELFF. DNA of the CDR3: TGCTGTGCTAGGCTTGGGACAGGCGGGATCTTTGGCGGGGAGCTGTTTTTT. V gene TRBV20-1 combines with J gene TRBJ2-2, with 8 bases aligning to TRBD1. The CDR3 covers 17 residues. Per germline, CDR1 DFQATT and CDR2 SNEGSKA (reference sequence).

This clonotype was counted a few times. This chain joins TRBV5-1 and TRBJ1-3, with 8 bases identical to TRBD1. J gave up 3 bases and V 1 base, and 6 bases lay outside the gene matches. Germline CDR1 and CDR2: SGHRS and YFSETQ. The CDR3 runs 16 residues. CDR3 region: CASSLRPTGGGNTIYF. The CDR3 coding sequence is TGCGCCAGCAGCTTGCGCCCTACAGGGGGTGGAAACACCATATATTTT.

This clonotype was seen more than once but under ten times. V gene TRBV15 combines with J gene TRBJ2-7; D gene ambiguous. The CDR3 sequence is 16 residues long. The germline CDR1 and CDR2 sequences are LNHNV and YYDKDF (reference sequence). The germline V and J ends were trimmed by 3 bases and 2 bases, with 17 bases remaining between them. DNA of the CDR3: TGTGCCACCAGCAGTGGTAGGGCAGGTCGTCCCTACGAGCAGTACTTC. It yields the protein CATSSGRAGRPYEQYF.

The rearrangement uses TRBV7-2 and TRBJ2-1; D perhaps matches TRBD2 (7 bases). The V gene lost 4 bases and the J gene lost 10 bases, with 14 bases spanning the gap. This CDR3 has 13 residues. Germline V gives CDR1 SGHTA, CDR2 FQGNSA. The CDR3: CASSSGAGVEQFF. In DNA, the CDR3 is TGTGCCAGCAGCTCAGGGGCGGGAGTGGAGCAGTTCTTC.

The rearrangement links TRBV27 to TRBJ2-7; 15 bases fit TRBD2. Germline V gene data show CDR1 as MNHEY and CDR2 as SMNVEV (reference sequence). This CDR3 is 16 amino acids long. V lost 10 bases and J lost 3; bases outside the gene matches: 10. The CDR3 sequence: CATWAGLAGGNYEQYF. For the CDR3, the DNA is TGTGCCACCTGGGCGGGACTAGCGGGGGGCAACTACGAGCAGTACTTC.

This chain connects TRBV5-1 to TRBJ2-3; D perhaps matches TRBD2 (6 bases). Germline values: CDR1 SGHRS, CDR2 YFSETQ. The CDR3 loop spans 11 amino acids. V was pared by 4 bases and J by 7 bases, with 7 bases between. CDR3 loop: CASSGGNTQYF. The CDR3 DNA sequence: TGCGCCAGCAGCGGCGGGAATACGCAGTATTTT.